This T cell receptor (beta chain) is from a study of beta chain features in type 1 diabetes. Whole-study findings and limits: Researchers report that Type 1 diabetes patients had moderately but significantly shorter TCRB CDR3s across all four CD4+ subsets.

Germline lookup yields CDR1 MGHDK and CDR2 SYGVNS. Trimming pared 8 bases from V and 1 base from J, leaving 9 bases between. The CDR3 is made up of 13 amino acids. The investigators reverse transcribed all of the isolated RNA, so they sequenced expressed TCRB transcripts. TCRdb keeps only in-frame clones here, not all; method: immunoSEQ multiplex PCR. The data hold approximately 600,000 clones, with over 10% observed a single time. This clone was observed a few times. Its target is unknown. The sequenced material came from naive CD4+ T cells from blood. The genes are TRBV25-1 and TRBJ2-1; D is unresolved. The receptor was derived from a man aged 25-45 years with type 1 diabetes. DNA for the CDR3: TGTGCCAGCTTAGGCATATCCTACAATGAGCAGTTCTTC. It codes for CASLGISYNEQFF.